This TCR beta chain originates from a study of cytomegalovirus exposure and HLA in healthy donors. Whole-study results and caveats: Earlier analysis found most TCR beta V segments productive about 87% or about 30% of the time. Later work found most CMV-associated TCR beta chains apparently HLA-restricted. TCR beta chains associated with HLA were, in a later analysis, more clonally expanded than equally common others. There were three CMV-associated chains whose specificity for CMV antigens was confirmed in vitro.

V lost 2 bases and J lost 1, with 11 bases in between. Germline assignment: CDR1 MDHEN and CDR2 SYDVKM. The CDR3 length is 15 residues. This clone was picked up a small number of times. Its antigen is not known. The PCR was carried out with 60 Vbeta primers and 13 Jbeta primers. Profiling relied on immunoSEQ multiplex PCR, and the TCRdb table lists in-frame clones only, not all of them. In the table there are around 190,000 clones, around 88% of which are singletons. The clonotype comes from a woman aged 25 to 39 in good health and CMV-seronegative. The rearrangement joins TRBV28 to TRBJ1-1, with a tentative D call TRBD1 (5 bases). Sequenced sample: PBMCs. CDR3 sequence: CASSLRAGQNTEAFF. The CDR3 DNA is TGTGCCAGCAGTTTACGTGCGGGGCAGAACACTGAAGCTTTCTTT. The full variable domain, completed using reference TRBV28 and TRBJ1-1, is DVKVTQSSRYLVKRTGEKVFLECVQDMDHENMFWYRQDPGLGLRLIYFSYDVKMKEKGDIPEGYSVSREKKERFSLILESASTNQTSMYLCASSLRAGQNTEAFFGQGTRLTVV.